This T cell receptor beta chain was sequenced in a study of T cells after yellow fever vaccination. Points from the study as a whole: Clonotype sharing between CD4 and CD8 compartments was small.

This clonotype was observed at least ten times. The antigen is undetermined. Germline values: CDR1 LNHNV, CDR2 YYDKDF (reference sequence). V lost 0 bases to trimming and J lost 0 bases, with 16 bases between them. This CDR3 spans 18 amino acids. TCRdb redid the calling of the 5' RACE reads with MiXCR, one entry per CDR3 protein. The sample lists hundreds of thousands of distinct CDR3 sequences; around 4% were seen once. The rearrangement joins TRBV15 to TRBJ2-3; D is uncertain. This TCR was sampled from a man between 18 and 35 years old who received the YFV17D yellow fever vaccine. The source material was PBMCs, sampled on the day of the yellow fever booster vaccination. The CDR3 loop is CATSRDLRTATSTDTQYF. In DNA form, the CDR3 reads TGTGCCACCAGCAGAGATCTACGAACAGCTACTAGCACAGATACGCAGTATTTT. The entire variable domain, with the rest obtained from reference TRBV15 and TRBJ2-3, is as follows: DAMVIQNPRYQVTQFGKPVTLSCSQTLNHNVMYWYQQKSSQAPKLLFHYYDKDFNNEADTPDNFQSRRPNTSFCFLDIRSPGLGDTAMYLCATSRDLRTATSTDTQYFGPGTRLTVL.